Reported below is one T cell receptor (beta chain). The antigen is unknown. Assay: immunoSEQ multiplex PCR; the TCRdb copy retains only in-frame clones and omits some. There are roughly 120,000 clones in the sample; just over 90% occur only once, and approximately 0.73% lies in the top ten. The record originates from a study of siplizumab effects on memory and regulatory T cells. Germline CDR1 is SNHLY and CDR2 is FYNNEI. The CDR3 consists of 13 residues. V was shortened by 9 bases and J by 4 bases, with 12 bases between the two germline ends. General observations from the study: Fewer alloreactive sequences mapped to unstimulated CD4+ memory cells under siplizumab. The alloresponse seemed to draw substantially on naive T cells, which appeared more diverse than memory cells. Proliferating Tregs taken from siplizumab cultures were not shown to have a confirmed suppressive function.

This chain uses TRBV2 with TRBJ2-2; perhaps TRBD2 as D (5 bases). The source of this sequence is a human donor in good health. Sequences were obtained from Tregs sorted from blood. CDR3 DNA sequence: TGTGCCAGTCCAGTGGGGAGCACCGGGGAGCTGTTTTTT. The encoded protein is CASPVGSTGELFF.